Listed here is a single TCR beta chain. Its antigen is not identified. The data derive from a study of T cell responses to AZD1222 COVID-19 vaccine. Pooling covered second doses at about 4 or about 12 weeks. The germline V and J ends were trimmed by 1 base and 0 bases, with 8 bases remaining between them. The germline V gene has CDR1 MNHEY and CDR2 SMNVEV (reference sequence). The CDR3 totals 15 residues. Sequenced by immunoSEQ multiplex PCR; TCRdb stores in-frame clones only, minus some. The sample includes around 110,000 clones, around 92% of them seen just once. Study conclusions and caveats: Among spike-specific TCRs, nearly half reportedly target unmutated variant regions.

The receptor was isolated from an adult who received the AZD1222 COVID-19 vaccine. Here the sequenced sample was peripheral blood, taken 28 days after the second AZD1222 dose. The chain uses TRBV27 and TRBJ2-3, with D perhaps TRBD2 (6 bases). The CDR3 is CASSLWRESTDTQYF. The CDR3 coding sequence is TGTGCCAGCAGTTTATGGCGGGAAAGCACAGATACGCAGTATTTT.